A single sample is the source of the 28 T cell receptor beta chains below, sequenced in a study of T-cell memory formation after mild COVID-19. From the 5' RACE reads, TCRdb called clonotypes with MiXCR, one entry per CDR3 protein. Among about 360,000 distinct CDR3 sequences listed, about an eighth were seen once. The sample was PBMCs or a T cell subset sorted from them (not recorded which). All receptors come from a young man who had mild COVID-19 (a few samples of this study predate the infection). Cell type and time point are not known.

The chain employs TRBV7-2 and TRBJ1-5; the match to TRBD1 covers 8 bases. In germline, CDR1 is SGHTA, CDR2 FQGNSA. The CDR3 spans 14 residues. Losses at the gene ends were 3 bases for V and 7 bases for J; bases not matched to a gene: 5. CDR3 bases: TGTGCCAGCAGCTTCGACAGGGGTCGGCAGCCCCAGCATTTT. Residues: CASSFDRGRQPQHF.

This clonotype was seen at least ten times. The chain couples TRBV18 to TRBJ2-1; 7 bases fit TRBD2. The V segment lost 5 bases and the J segment 7 bases; nucleotides outside the gene matches: 5. The germline gives CDR1 KGHSH, CDR2 LQKENI. The CDR3 loop spans 13 amino acids. The DNA for the CDR3 is TGTGCCAGCTCAAATACCGGGGGGAATGAGCAGTTCTTC. Translated, it gives CASSNTGGNEQFF. Drawing the rest from reference TRBV18 and TRBJ2-1, the complete variable domain is NAGVMQNPRHLVRRRGQEARLRCSPMKGHSHVYWYRQLPEEGLKFMVYLQKENIIDESGMPKERFSAEFPKEGPSILRIQQVVRGDSAAYFCASSNTGGNEQFFGPGTRLTVL.

This clonotype appeared a few times. This chain uses TRBV7-3 with TRBJ2-6; a weak D match, TRBD1 (7 bases). The germline V gene has CDR1 SGHTA and CDR2 FQGTGA. CDR3 length equals 18 residues. The ends were cut back, 4 bases at V and 2 bases at J, with 18 bases in the middle. For the CDR3, the DNA is TGTGCCAGCAGCTCCCCTGGAGGGGGCGATGCTGGGGCCAACGTCCTGACTTTC. This gives the protein CASSSPGGGDAGANVLTF.

V usage is TRBV28 and J usage is TRBJ1-3; D is ambiguous. Looked up from germline, CDR1 is MDHEN and CDR2 is SYDVKM. Trimming stripped 6 bases from V and 4 bases from J, with 16 bases between. The CDR3 spans 15 residues. This CDR3 is CASSPSGLSGNTIYF. In nucleotides, the CDR3 is TGTGCCAGCAGCCCTAGCGGTCTGTCGGGAAACACCATATATTTT.

This clonotype was detected only a few times. The chain is built from TRBV7-2 and TRBJ2-5, with unresolved D. The CDR3 covers 13 residues. The germline gives CDR1 SGHTA, CDR2 FQGNSA. Trimming stripped 2 bases from V and 4 bases from J, with 8 bases between. The CDR3 nucleotides read TGTGCCAGCAGCTTAATGGCTATAGAGACCCAGTACTTC. Protein product: CASSLMAIETQYF.

This clonotype was seen a few times. V usage is TRBV5-1 and J usage is TRBJ2-2, with D tentatively TRBD2 (6 bases). The CDR3 consists of 14 residues. Germline values: CDR1 SGHRS, CDR2 YFSETQ. V was clipped by 4 bases and J by 4 bases, with 11 bases between them. As DNA, the CDR3 is TGCGCCAGCAGCATGGGGGGAATCACCGGGGAGCTGTTTTTT. Translated: CASSMGGITGELFF.

The genes are TRBV7-9 and TRBJ2-5; 9 bases align to TRBD1. The CDR3 runs 17 residues. Germline V lookup: CDR1 SEHNR, CDR2 FQNEAQ (reference sequence). Trimming removed 5 bases from V and 3 bases from J; junction bases left unmatched: 13. DNA for the CDR3: TGTGCCAGCAGCCTACTAATCCAAACAGGGGGCGAAGAGACCCAGTACTTC. It is translated as CASSLLIQTGGEETQYF.

In this sample, this clonotype turned up a few times. The chain recombines TRBV27 with TRBJ2-3; D might be TRBD2 (5 bases). Germline V gene data show CDR1 as MNHEY and CDR2 as SMNVEV (reference sequence). This CDR3 contains 15 residues. V shed 5 bases and J shed 2 bases, with 14 bases lying between them. The CDR3 sequence is CASSPRTGTTDTQYF. CDR3 nucleotide sequence: TGTGCCAGCAGTCCCCGGACTGGAACCACAGATACGCAGTATTTT.

This clonotype was recorded a few times. Given the absence of the conserved phenylalanine or tryptophan at the CDR3 end, a read error is likely. CDR3 bases: TGCGCCAGCAGCTTGTCCCTGGGGGCTGAAGCTTTCCTT. Translated, it gives CASSLSLGAEAFL. The V gene is TRBV5-1, the J gene TRBJ1-1; D is possibly TRBD1 (5 bases). There are 13 residues in the CDR3. Germline V gene sequence: CDR1 SGHRS, CDR2 YFSETQ. V was cut by 1 base and J by 6 bases, with 10 bases left in between.

The chain links TRBV4-2 to TRBJ2-3, with unresolved D. CDR1 LGHNA and CDR2 YNFKEQ come from the germline V gene. The germline V and J ends were trimmed by 3 bases and 4 bases, with 11 bases remaining between them. The CDR3 loop spans 14 amino acids. CDR3 coding DNA: TGTGCCAGCAGCCAGGGCGTTTGGGCAGATACGCAGTATTTT. Protein sequence: CASSQGVWADTQYF.

In this sample, this clonotype turned up a few times. This chain uses TRBV6-1 with TRBJ1-4; D call uncertain. Germline CDR1 and CDR2: MNHNS and SASEGT. This CDR3 region has 14 residues. Trimming cost V 2 bases and J 5 bases, with 9 bases left between them. This CDR3 is CASSEIPGNEKLFF. CDR3 bases: TGTGCCAGCAGTGAAATTCCGGGGAATGAAAAACTGTTTTTT.

The V gene is TRBV4-3, the J gene TRBJ2-1; the D gene could be TRBD1 or TRBD2 (5 bases each). CDR1 and CDR2 from the germline V gene are LGHNA and YSLEER. V lost 4 bases and J 0 bases, leaving 13 bases between the germline ends. The CDR3 runs to 16 residues. The CDR3: CASSLGALGSYNEQFF. As DNA, the CDR3 is TGCGCCAGCAGCCTCGGGGCCCTGGGCTCCTACAATGAGCAGTTCTTC.

This clonotype was found many times. The rearrangement links TRBV5-1 to TRBJ1-1; D may be TRBD1 (5 bases). The CDR3 loop spans 17 amino acids. CDR1 is SGHRS and CDR2 is YFSETQ in the germline V gene. V was pared by 0 bases and J by 0 bases, with 15 bases between. The CDR3 DNA reads as TGCGCCAGCAGCTTGGGCAGGGATACGTTGGTGAACACTGAAGCTTTCTTT. It encodes CASSLGRDTLVNTEAFF.

Only a few counts were recorded for this clonotype. This chain uses TRBV5-1 with TRBJ1-6; D is ambiguous. With 6 bases removed from V and 0 bases from J, the gap between germline ends came to 10 bases. The CDR3 covers 15 residues. Germline V gene sequence: CDR1 SGHRS, CDR2 YFSETQ. The CDR3 loop is CASKGGSSYNSPLHF. The CDR3 DNA follows: TGCGCCAGCAAGGGCGGAAGCTCCTATAATTCACCCCTCCACTTT.

In its sample, this clonotype was seen a few times. The genes are TRBV5-5 and TRBJ2-7; tentatively, D is TRBD1 (6 bases). In germline, CDR1 is SGHKS, CDR2 YYEKEE (reference sequence). CDR3 length equals 15 residues. The V and J ends lost 1 base and 0 bases respectively, with 11 bases between them. CDR3 amino acids: CASSLIAGASYEQYF. CDR3 bases: TGTGCCAGCAGCTTGATCGCAGGGGCCTCCTACGAGCAGTACTTC.

This clonotype was counted a few times. The chain has TRBV29-1 and TRBJ1-2; 10 bases map to TRBD1. Germline CDR1 and CDR2: SQVTM and ANQGSEA. The CDR3 has 16 residues. V was pared by 6 bases and J by 4 bases, with 14 bases of the junction left unmatched. The CDR3 DNA follows: TGCAGCGTATCCGTTTTTGGACAGGGGGAGGGCTATGGCTACACCTTC. Residues: CSVSVFGQGEGYGYTF.

This clonotype appeared many times. The genes are TRBV20-1 and TRBJ1-6; unclear D gene. The CDR3 extends over 16 amino acids. The germline gives CDR1 DFQATT, CDR2 SNEGSKA (reference sequence). The germline V and J ends were trimmed by 1 base and 1 base, with 11 bases remaining between them. The CDR3 DNA sequence: TGCAGTGCTAGAGGTGACGGGAGGTCCTATAATTCACCCCTCCACTTT. This gives the protein CSARGDGRSYNSPLHF.

The rearrangement links TRBV5-5 to TRBJ1-1; 8 nucleotides line up with TRBD1. This CDR3 spans 15 amino acids. The V gene's germline CDR1 is SGHKS and CDR2 YYEKEE (reference sequence). The J segment lost 1 base and the V segment lost 3 bases, leaving 5 bases of the junction unmatched. CDR3 nucleotide sequence: TGTGCCAGCAGCTCCACCGGGACAGGGAACACTGAAGCTTTCTTT. Amino acids: CASSSTGTGNTEAFF.

This clonotype has only a few counts. The gene calls are TRBV4-3 and TRBJ1-2, with 8 bases matching TRBD1. With 4 bases clipped from V and 4 bases from J, the junction kept 5 bases outside the gene matches. Germline V gives CDR1 LGHNA, CDR2 YSLEER. The CDR3 sequence is 14 residues long. CDR3 sequence (DNA): TGCGCCAGCAGCCCGCTGACAGGGGCCTATGGCTACACCTTC. It encodes CASSPLTGAYGYTF.

This clonotype was seen more than once but under ten times. At one boundary the junction diverges from the germline segment, which might be a read error. V usage is TRBV7-9 and J usage is TRBJ2-7; weak D call: TRBD2 (7 bases). In germline, CDR1 is SEHNR, CDR2 FQNEAQ (reference sequence). CDR3 size: 12 residues. CDR3 bases: TGTGCCAGCAGCTTACGGGGGGCAGGGTACGAATTC. Translated, it gives CASSLRGAGYEF.

In this sample, this clonotype turned up a few times. The chain couples TRBV5-4 to TRBJ1-1, with D possibly TRBD1 on 5 matching bases. The V and J ends lost 6 bases and 10 bases respectively, with 19 bases between them. This CDR3 comprises 13 residues. In germline, CDR1 is SGHNT, CDR2 YYREEE (reference sequence). For the CDR3, the DNA is TGTGCCAGCATGGCACGGCCGGACACACGAGCTTTCTTT. Residues: CASMARPDTRAFF.

The table lists this clonotype with many counts. The CDR3 loop reads CASSAQGFSTDTQYF. Written as DNA, the CDR3 is TGTGCCAGCAGTGCACAGGGTTTTAGCACAGATACGCAGTATTTT. The rearrangement joins TRBV6-5 to TRBJ2-3, with TRBD1 as a possible D gene (6 bases). Germline CDR1 MNHEY, CDR2 SVGAGI. Trimming took 5 bases from V and 0 from J, leaving 12 bases between them. The CDR3 has 15 amino acids.

In its sample, this clonotype was seen once. This chain joins TRBV4-3 and TRBJ2-5; D is ambiguous. This CDR3 is built from 15 residues. CDR1 and CDR2 from the germline V gene are LGHNA and YSLEER. V was clipped by 2 bases and J by 2 bases, with 12 bases between them. CDR3 in DNA: TGCGCCAGCAGCCAATCTGGCAGGCCTCAAGAGACCCAGTACTTC. Translation: CASSQSGRPQETQYF.

There are a few counts of this clonotype. The V call is TRBV7-2, the J call TRBJ2-3; tentatively, D is TRBD2 (6 bases). Trimming took off 8 bases at V and 1 base at J, with 10 bases between the two ends. Germline V gives CDR1 SGHTA, CDR2 FQGNSA. The CDR3 has 13 residues. CDR3 loop: CASAGTRTDTQYF. The CDR3 DNA reads TGTGCCAGCGCGGGGACTCGCACAGATACGCAGTATTTT.

This clonotype has just a few counts. V usage is TRBV6-6 and J usage is TRBJ1-5; D is unclear. CDR3 length equals 14 residues. With 8 bases removed from V and 0 bases from J, the gap between germline ends came to 11 bases. The V gene's germline CDR1 is MNHNY and CDR2 SVGAGI (reference sequence). The CDR3 is CASSPAASNQPQHF. The CDR3 DNA follows: TGTGCCAGCTCCCCCGCGGCTAGCAATCAGCCCCAGCATTTT.

The chain couples TRBV5-6 to TRBJ2-7, with 7 bases that match TRBD2. Germline V gives CDR1 SGHDT, CDR2 YYEEEE. V lost 6 bases, J lost 3 bases, and 6 bases stayed unmatched. This CDR3 region has 13 residues. In DNA, the CDR3 is TGTGCCAGCACATTCGGGGGGAGCTACGAGCAGTACTTC. As protein: CASTFGGSYEQYF.

This clonotype was counted many times. V usage is TRBV5-1 and J usage is TRBJ2-2; no clear D gene. This CDR3 is 11 amino acids long. V dropped 5 bases and J dropped 4 bases, with 3 bases sitting between them. Per the germline V gene, CDR1 is SGHRS and CDR2 is YFSETQ. The CDR3 DNA reads as TGCGCCAGCAGAGGCACCGGGGAGCTGTTTTTT. Translation: CASRGTGELFF.

This clonotype occurred once. The chain carries TRBV19 and TRBJ2-2; D is unclear. V dropped 8 bases and J dropped 5 bases, with 12 bases sitting between them. The length of the CDR3 is 13 residues. Per the germline V gene, CDR1 is LNHDA and CDR2 is SQIVND (reference sequence). CDR3 in DNA: TGTGCCAGTCGACGAGGAACAACCGGGGAGCTGTTTTTT. Translating gives CASRRGTTGELFF.